This T cell receptor (beta chain) came from a study of T cells in pancreatic ductal adenocarcinoma. Profiling relied on immunoSEQ multiplex PCR, and the TCRdb table lists in-frame clones only, not all of them. This repertoire shows more than 85,000 clones, roughly 95% found once; its top ten account for 3.1%. The germline V gene has CDR1 SGHVS and CDR2 FQNEAQ. The CDR3 spans 14 residues. The germline V and J ends were trimmed by 5 bases and 5 bases, with 15 bases remaining between them. Study-wide findings and caveats: Unique clonotypes were roughly 8-fold more numerous in blood than in tumor. No significant tumor-blood clonality difference; means were about 0.1 and 0.07. Comparisons of tumor and blood clonality may show falsely lower tumor diversity.

This clone is a singleton in its sample. Its target is not known. Surgery without prior neoadjuvant therapy was the treatment of the selected pancreatic ductal adenocarcinoma patients. This sequence was found in a human donor with pancreatic ductal adenocarcinoma. This chain links TRBV7-8 with TRBJ1-2; possibly TRBD1 for D (6 bases). Sequencing input: PBMCs. As DNA, the CDR3 is TGTGCCAGCAGCAAAGTAGGGACAAGATATGGCTACACCTTC. This translates into CASSKVGTRYGYTF. The full variable domain, in which reference TRBV7-8 and TRBJ1-2 provide the parts outside the CDR3, is GAGVSQSPRYKVAKRGQDVALRCDPISGHVSLFWYQQALGQGPEFLTYFQNEAQLDKSGLPSDRFFAERPEGSVSTLKIQRTQQEDSAVYLCASSKVGTRYGYTFGSGTRLTVV.